A single sample gave rise to the 27 T cell receptor beta chains below, sequenced in a study of blood T cell repertoires in COVID-19. The data were produced by immunoSEQ multiplex PCR, yet TCRdb's version contains in-frame clones alone and is incomplete. The table has tens of thousands of clones, approximately 89% seen once. The sequencing sample was made of peripheral blood. These receptors were obtained from a woman between 70 and 85 years old with acute or convalescent COVID-19.

A few counts support this clone. This chain joins TRBV2 and TRBJ1-2; D is unclear. The CDR3 length is 11 residues. Germline lookup yields CDR1 SNHLY and CDR2 FYNNEI. Trimming stripped 6 bases from V and 3 bases from J, with 5 bases between. This chain's CDR3 is CASSSDYGYTF. CDR3 nucleotides: TGTGCCAGCAGCTCAGACTATGGCTACACCTTC.

The rearrangement links TRBV19 to TRBJ1-5; D gene unclear. Germline CDR1 reads LNHDA; CDR2 reads SQIVND (reference sequence). V was clipped by 5 bases and J by 3 bases, with 11 bases between them. The CDR3 spans 14 residues. CDR3 amino acids: CASSLISYNQPQHF. The CDR3 coding sequence is TGTGCCAGTAGTCTAATAAGCTACAATCAGCCCCAGCATTTT. Complete variable domain (other parts from reference TRBV19 and TRBJ1-5): DGGITQSPKYLFRKEGQNVTLSCEQNLNHDAMYWYRQDPGQGLRLIYYSQIVNDFQKGDIAEGYSVSREKKESFPLTVTSAQKNPTAFYLCASSLISYNQPQHFGDGTRLSIL.

This clone has a single count. The chain employs TRBV10-1 and TRBJ1-1, with D possibly TRBD1 on 5 matching bases. The CDR3 sequence is 10 residues long. Between the trimmed V and J ends, which lost 10 bases and 7 bases, there was a span of 10 bases. Germline V CDR1 and CDR2: WNHNN, SYGVQD (reference sequence). This chain's CDR3 is CATYRYEAFF. CDR3 nucleotide sequence: TGCGCCACCTACAGGTATGAAGCTTTCTTT.

For the CDR3, the DNA is TGTGCCAGCAGCTTAAGGGGACTAGCGGGAGAGCAGTTCTTC. This codes for CASSLRGLAGEQFF. The chain uses TRBV7-3 and TRBJ2-1; 13 nucleotides align to TRBD2. This CDR3 contains 14 residues. Germline V gene data show CDR1 as SGHTA and CDR2 as FQGTGA. Trimming cost V 1 base and J 10 bases; bases outside gene matches: 1.

This clone was observed once. The chain couples TRBV9 to TRBJ1-1; no clear D gene. This CDR3 is built from 15 residues. V lost 0 bases and J lost 5, with 14 bases in between. Per the germline V gene, CDR1 is SGDLS and CDR2 is YYNGEE. CDR3 DNA: TGTGCCAGCAGCGTAGAATCGGTCCCGGGAACTGAAGCTTTCTTT. This sequence encodes CASSVESVPGTEAFF. Variable domain in full (rest from reference TRBV9 and TRBJ1-1): DSGVTQTPKHLITATGQRVTLRCSPRSGDLSVYWYQQSLDQGLQFLIQYYNGEERAKGNILERFSAQQFPDLHSELNLSSLELGDSALYFCASSVESVPGTEAFFGQGTRLTVV.

This clone was recorded once. The CDR3 here is CASSPTGETNEKLFF. The CDR3 nucleotides read TGTGCCAGCAGTCCTACCGGGGAGACTAATGAAAAACTGTTTTTT. The chain joins TRBV28 to TRBJ1-4; the D is unclear. CDR3 length equals 15 residues. Looked up from germline, CDR1 is MDHEN and CDR2 is SYDVKM. Trimming pared 5 bases from V and 2 bases from J, leaving 12 bases between. Using reference TRBV28 and TRBJ1-4 for the parts outside the CDR3, the full variable domain is DVKVTQSSRYLVKRTGEKVFLECVQDMDHENMFWYRQDPGLGLRLIYFSYDVKMKEKGDIPEGYSVSREKKERFSLILESASTNQTSMYLCASSPTGETNEKLFFGSGTQLSVL.

The V call is TRBV29-1, the J call TRBJ1-2, with 8 positions matching TRBD1. Trimming cost V 0 bases and J 6 bases; bases outside gene matches: 9. Germline V gene sequence: CDR1 SQVTM, CDR2 ANQGSEA. The CDR3 length is 15 residues. The DNA for the CDR3 is TGCAGCGTTGAAGATTACGCGACAGGGGAGAATGGCTACACCTTC. It encodes CSVEDYATGENGYTF.

This sequence joins TRBV6-1 and TRBJ2-7, with 7 bases matching TRBD2. The CDR3 covers 14 residues. Per the germline V gene, CDR1 is MNHNS and CDR2 is SASEGT. V dropped 2 bases and J dropped 4; count of bases not matched to a gene: 5. CDR3 sequence (DNA): TGTGCCAGCAGTGAACGAGGGAGGGGATACGAGCAGTACTTC. Translated: CASSERGRGYEQYF.

The chain combines TRBV27 with TRBJ1-6, with D unresolved. The germline V and J ends were trimmed by 6 bases and 9 bases, with 12 bases remaining between them. Germline V gene data show CDR1 as MNHEY and CDR2 as SMNVEV (reference sequence). The CDR3 extends over 13 amino acids. CDR3 in amino acids: CASRGTGSSPLHF. The CDR3 bases are TGTGCCAGCAGAGGTACGGGGAGTTCACCCCTCCACTTT.

The chain recombines TRBV6-1 with TRBJ1-2; D might be TRBD1 (6 bases). The CDR3 has 13 amino acids. V was clipped by 3 bases and J by 8 bases, with 13 bases between them. Germline values: CDR1 MNHNS, CDR2 SASEGT. This CDR3 reads CASSDIGDRGYTF. The CDR3 bases are TGTGCCAGCAGTGATATTGGTGACAGGGGCTACACCTTC.

The chain employs TRBV20-1 and TRBJ1-1, with 8 bases fitting TRBD1. V lost 6 bases, J lost 11 bases, and 5 bases stayed unmatched. There are 10 residues in the CDR3. Germline-derived CDR1 and CDR2 are DFQATT and SNEGSKA (reference sequence). This CDR3 reads CSAPGGLAFF. The CDR3 nucleotides are TGCAGTGCCCCAGGGGGCCTCGCTTTCTTT.

J is TRBJ2-1 and V is TRBV14; 7 positions match TRBD2. V gave up 0 bases and J gave up 2 bases; unmatched junction bases: 10. The CDR3 runs to 18 residues. Germline CDR1 is SGHDN and CDR2 is FVKESK. The CDR3 reads CASSQDGLWGGPYNEQFF. CDR3 nucleotide sequence: TGTGCCAGCAGCCAAGATGGTTTATGGGGGGGACCCTACAATGAGCAGTTCTTC.

The rearrangement links TRBV2 to TRBJ1-3; 9 bases map to TRBD1. Germline V CDR1 and CDR2: SNHLY, FYNNEI. This CDR3 region has 16 residues. V shed 5 bases, J shed 0 bases, and the junction held 5 bases outside the gene matches. The CDR3 DNA is TGTGCCAGCAGTAGGGACAGGGTCCACTCTGGAAACACCATATATTTT. Amino acid sequence: CASSRDRVHSGNTIYF. Full variable domain (missing parts from reference TRBV2 and TRBJ1-3): EPEVTQTPSHQVTQMGQEVILRCVPISNHLYFYWYRQILGQKVEFLVSFYNNEISEKSEIFDDQFSVERPDGSNFTLKIRSTKLEDSAMYFCASSRDRVHSGNTIYFGEGSWLTVV.

This clone was seen only a few times. This chain uses TRBV7-9 with TRBJ2-7, with 10 bases aligning to TRBD1. Trimming cost V 5 bases and J 3 bases; bases outside gene matches: 4. CDR1 and CDR2 from the germline V gene are SEHNR and FQNEAQ (reference sequence). The CDR3 sequence is 14 residues long. The CDR3 region has the DNA TGTGCCAGCAGCGCAGACAGGGGGCTCTACGAGCAGTACTTC. Protein: CASSADRGLYEQYF.

The chain combines TRBV5-4 with TRBJ1-2; D is perhaps TRBD1 (6 bases). Germline V CDR1 and CDR2: SGHNT, YYREEE (reference sequence). CDR3 length: 14 residues. V lost 4 bases to trimming and J lost 4 bases, with 14 bases between them. CDR3 nucleotide sequence: TGTGCCAGCAGCGCAGACAGGAATCCCTATGGCTACACCTTC. This codes for CASSADRNPYGYTF.

The rearrangement joins TRBV7-2 to TRBJ1-5; TRBD1 matches at 7 bases. V lost 3 bases, J lost 4 bases, and 3 bases stayed unmatched. The germline V gene has CDR1 SGHTA and CDR2 FQGNSA. The CDR3 loop spans 14 amino acids. This CDR3 is CASSLTGPNQPQHF. Written as DNA, the CDR3 is TGTGCCAGCAGCTTGACAGGGCCTAATCAGCCCCAGCATTTT.

The CDR3 reads CSASSGKRGHQPQHF. CDR3 bases: TGCAGTGCTAGTTCAGGGAAAAGGGGCCATCAGCCCCAGCATTTT. The V call is TRBV20-1, the J call TRBJ1-5, with D perhaps matching TRBD1 (5 bases). Per the germline V gene, CDR1 is DFQATT and CDR2 is SNEGSKA (reference sequence). There are 15 residues in the CDR3. The V and J ends lost 3 bases and 5 bases respectively, with 17 bases between them.

The chain has TRBV5-1 and TRBJ2-1; no reliable D call. Germline CDR1 is SGHRS and CDR2 is YFSETQ. The length of the CDR3 is 13 residues. V was shortened by 4 bases and J by 0 bases, with 5 bases between the two germline ends. This CDR3 is CASSQSSYNEQFF. The CDR3 DNA reads as TGCGCCAGCAGCCAGTCCTCCTACAATGAGCAGTTCTTC.

CDR3 region: CASSQDSTGVGTEAFF. In DNA form, the CDR3 reads TGTGCCAGCAGCCAGGACTCTACAGGGGTGGGGACTGAAGCTTTCTTT. The V call is TRBV3-1 (or the pseudogene TRBV3-2), the J call TRBJ1-1; 7 bases are a match to TRBD1. Germline V gene lookup returns CDR1 LGHDT and CDR2 YNNKEL (reference sequence). The CDR3 covers 16 residues. J was trimmed by 5 bases and V by 3 bases; bases with no gene match: 12.

The J gene is TRBJ2-5, the V gene TRBV9; D unclear. The CDR3 loop spans 13 amino acids. Per the germline V gene, CDR1 is SGDLS and CDR2 is YYNGEE. V was shortened by 2 bases and J by 0 bases, with 5 bases between the two germline ends. CDR3 sequence: CASSVHYQETQYF. CDR3 nucleotide sequence: TGTGCCAGCAGCGTTCATTACCAAGAGACCCAGTACTTC.

The chain employs TRBV6-5 and TRBJ2-1; D unclear. Germline CDR1 reads MNHEY; CDR2 reads SVGAGI. V was cut by 2 bases and J by 3 bases, with 11 bases left in between. This CDR3 is built from 15 residues. This CDR3 is CASSYGLLGYNEQFF. The DNA of the CDR3 is TGTGCCAGCAGTTACGGTCTACTCGGCTACAATGAGCAGTTCTTC.

In DNA, the CDR3 is TGTGCCAGCAGTGACAACGCACAACTAGGGACATACAATGAGCAGTTCTTC. Its protein is CASSDNAQLGTYNEQFF. The chain employs TRBV6-4 and TRBJ2-1, with D maybe TRBD1 (6 bases). Trimming left V 2 bases short and J 4 bases short, with 18 bases between. This CDR3 has 17 residues. Germline CDR1 reads MRHNA; CDR2 reads SNTAGT.

This clone was recorded once. The genes are TRBV7-2 and TRBJ1-5, with D perhaps matching TRBD1 (5 bases). CDR3 length equals 14 residues. Per germline, CDR1 SGHTA and CDR2 FQGNSA. Trimming pared 4 bases from V and 1 base from J, leaving 8 bases between. The CDR3 coding sequence is TGTGCCAGCAGCTCACGGGGGAGCAATCAGCCCCAGCATTTT. It yields the protein CASSSRGSNQPQHF.

The chain uses TRBV4-3 and TRBJ1-2; TRBD1 matches at 9 bases. Germline V lookup: CDR1 LGHNA, CDR2 YSLEER. V lost 0 bases, J lost 2 bases, and 7 bases stayed unmatched. The CDR3 runs 17 residues. The CDR3 DNA sequence: TGCGCCAGCAGCCAAGATGAGGGACAGGGTCTGAACTATGGCTACACCTTC. This codes for CASSQDEGQGLNYGYTF.

This clone came up once. This sequence joins TRBV15 and TRBJ2-7, with 7 nucleotides matching TRBD2. V gave up 0 bases and J gave up 6 bases; unmatched junction bases: 8. Germline loops: CDR1 LNHNV, CDR2 YYDKDF (reference sequence). CDR3 length: 15 amino acids. Here the CDR3 DNA reads TGTGCCACCAGCAGAGATACGGGGGGTGTCTCCGAGCAGTACTTC. It translates to CATSRDTGGVSEQYF.

This clone was seen once. The V and J genes are TRBV9 and TRBJ1-1; perhaps TRBD1 as D (5 bases). Germline CDR1 reads SGDLS; CDR2 reads YYNGEE. The V gene lost 4 bases and the J gene lost 2 bases, with 9 bases spanning the gap. CDR3 length: 13 amino acids. The CDR3 loop is CASSLDSNTEAFF. The CDR3, as DNA: TGTGCCAGCAGCCTCGACAGTAACACTGAAGCTTTCTTT.

This clone showed up just a few times. V is TRBV2 and J is TRBJ1-2, with D possibly being TRBD1 (6 bases). Between the trimmed V and J ends, which lost 10 bases and 4 bases, there was a span of 10 bases. There are 11 residues in the CDR3. The germline V gene has CDR1 SNHLY and CDR2 FYNNEI. CDR3 DNA: TGTGCCACACAGGGAGTCTATGGCTACACCTTC. Translation: CATQGVYGYTF.